The next 18 T cell receptor beta chains were all read from a single sample in a study of identical twins. MiXCR was run by TCRdb on the 5' RACE reads, yielding one entry per CDR3 protein. The table shows under 300,000 distinct CDR3 sequences, with roughly an eighth occurring only once. The sample consisted of memory (CD45RO+) T cells sorted from blood. Source of these receptors: a woman aged 18-29 years in good health.

This clonotype has a handful of counts. The chain employs TRBV15 and TRBJ2-1, with 11 bases lining up with TRBD2. Germline values: CDR1 LNHNV, CDR2 YYDKDF (reference sequence). The trim removed 0 bases at V and 8 bases at J, leaving 9 bases unmatched. The CDR3 has 17 residues. CDR3 nucleotide sequence: TGTGCCACCAGCAGAGATCGGCTAGCGGGGGGTCGCGATGAGCAGTTCTTC. Amino acid sequence: CATSRDRLAGGRDEQFF.

The genes are TRBV20-1 and TRBJ1-1; 9 bases are shared with TRBD1. The germline CDR1 and CDR2 sequences are DFQATT and SNEGSKA (reference sequence). The length of the CDR3 is 12 residues. Losses at the gene ends were 8 bases for V and 8 bases for J; bases not matched to a gene: 9. The CDR3 nucleotides are TGCAGTACCGGACAGGGGCCGGGCGAAGCTTTCTTT. It encodes CSTGQGPGEAFF.

The rearrangement joins TRBV28 to TRBJ1-1, with a weak D call TRBD1 (5 bases). The V gene lost 7 bases and the J gene lost 11 bases, with 17 bases spanning the gap. Germline V gene sequence: CDR1 MDHEN, CDR2 SYDVKM. CDR3 length: 12 residues. The CDR3 DNA is TGTGCCAGCATTAACAGGTACGGGGTGGCTTTCTTT. This sequence encodes CASINRYGVAFF.

V gene TRBV9 combines with J gene TRBJ2-2, with D unresolved. There are 16 residues in the CDR3. V lost 0 bases to trimming and J lost 4 bases, with 13 bases between them. Per germline, CDR1 SGDLS and CDR2 YYNGEE. CDR3 protein: CASSVEGNAVTGELFF. CDR3 DNA: TGTGCCAGCAGCGTAGAAGGAAACGCGGTCACCGGGGAGCTGTTTTTT.

This clonotype was detected a few times. The chain links TRBV15 to TRBJ1-1; D is unclear. The V end was cut by 0 bases, the J end by 0 bases, with 17 bases between. CDR3 length: 18 amino acids. Germline lookup yields CDR1 LNHNV and CDR2 YYDKDF (reference sequence). The CDR3 DNA sequence: TGTGCCACCAGCAGAGATAGTCCGCTTTTCGACATGAACACTGAAGCTTTCTTT. It translates to CATSRDSPLFDMNTEAFF.

This clonotype was observed a few times. The chain links TRBV20-1 to TRBJ2-3, with D tentatively TRBD2 (5 bases). This CDR3 contains 15 residues. Germline values: CDR1 DFQATT, CDR2 SNEGSKA (reference sequence). V was pared by 6 bases and J by 1 base, with 17 bases between. In DNA form, the CDR3 reads TGCAGTGCCCCCCTAGGCGGGTACGGCACAGATACGCAGTATTTT. This codes for CSAPLGGYGTDTQYF.

This clonotype was counted many times. This sequence joins TRBV3-1 and TRBJ1-1, with a tentative D call TRBD1 (5 bases). V lost 1 base to trimming and J lost 0 bases, with 12 bases between them. CDR1 is LGHDT and CDR2 is YNNKEL in the germline V gene (reference sequence). CDR3 length: 16 amino acids. The CDR3 DNA reads as TGTGCCAGCAGCCAAGGGGGATCGGGGGTGAACACTGAAGCTTTCTTT. The encoded protein is CASSQGGSGVNTEAFF.

The V gene is TRBV7-3, the J gene TRBJ2-1; D possibly corresponds to TRBD2 (7 bases). Germline V lookup: CDR1 SGHTA, CDR2 FQGTGA. V lost 5 bases, J lost 12 bases, and 26 bases lay in between. The CDR3 has 16 amino acids. CDR3 nucleotide sequence: TGTGCCAGCAGCCCCAGGGGCGAGAGGGGGGGTTCATTGCAGTTCTTC. Translation gives CASSPRGERGGSLQFF.

This clonotype has only a few counts. The chain joins TRBV3-1 to TRBJ1-1; unclear D gene. With 3 bases removed from V and 0 bases from J, the gap between germline ends came to 5 bases. CDR3 length: 13 amino acids. Germline V gene sequence: CDR1 LGHDT, CDR2 YNNKEL (reference sequence). CDR3 sequence (DNA): TGTGCCAGCAGCCACGGTCTGAACACTGAAGCTTTCTTT. This sequence encodes CASSHGLNTEAFF.

J is TRBJ1-1 and V is TRBV9; D is possibly TRBD1 (6 bases). CDR1 SGDLS and CDR2 YYNGEE come from the germline V gene. The V gene lost 0 bases and the J gene lost 1 base, with 10 bases spanning the gap. The CDR3 contains 15 residues. The DNA of the CDR3 is TGTGCCAGCAGCGTAGTAAGCAGGGGGAACACTGAAGCTTTCTTT. Translating it yields CASSVVSRGNTEAFF.

This clonotype was detected a few times. This chain uses TRBV12-3 or TRBV12-4 with TRBJ1-2; D ambiguous. V was cut by 6 bases and J by 2 bases, with 10 bases left in between. This CDR3 is 13 amino acids long. This CDR3 is CASRANNNYGYTF. CDR3 bases: TGTGCCAGCAGAGCTAATAACAACTATGGCTACACCTTC.

This clonotype has only a few counts. This chain joins TRBV11-2 and TRBJ2-7; no firm D call. CDR3 length: 15 residues. From germline, CDR1 is SGHAT and CDR2 FQNNGV. The V and J ends lost 5 bases and 2 bases respectively, with 16 bases between them. The CDR3 reads CASSPRRLETYEQYF. In DNA, the CDR3 is TGTGCCAGCAGCCCTCGGCGACTGGAGACCTACGAGCAGTACTTC.

The gene calls are TRBV14 and TRBJ1-2, with D perhaps matching TRBD1 (5 bases). CDR1 and CDR2 (germline): SGHDN, FVKESK. The V gene lost 4 bases and the J gene lost 4 bases, with 13 bases spanning the gap. The CDR3 extends over 14 amino acids. CDR3 coding DNA: TGTGCCAGCAGCCCGCTGGGTACAGGCTATGGCTACACCTTC. Protein sequence: CASSPLGTGYGYTF. Drawing the rest from reference TRBV14 and TRBJ1-2, the complete variable domain is EAGVTQFPSHSVIEKGQTVTLRCDPISGHDNLYWYRRVMGKEIKFLLHFVKESKQDESGMPNNRFLAERTGGTYSTLKVQPAELEDSGVYFCASSPLGTGYGYTFGSGTRLTVV.

This clonotype was detected many times. This CDR3 is CASTPRGVSGTDTQYF. DNA for the CDR3: TGTGCCAGCACCCCTAGGGGAGTGAGTGGGACAGATACGCAGTATTTT. This sequence joins TRBV27 and TRBJ2-3; either TRBD1 or TRBD2 may fit D (5 bases each). This CDR3 is 16 amino acids long. Germline CDR1 and CDR2: MNHEY and SMNVEV (reference sequence). V lost 7 bases to trimming and J lost 3 bases, with 20 bases between them.

This clonotype appeared many times. This CDR3 is CASSPGGYSNQPQHF. The CDR3, as DNA: TGCGCCAGCAGCCCAGGGGGTTATAGCAATCAGCCCCAGCATTTT. The rearrangement links TRBV5-1 to TRBJ1-5; TRBD1 matches 7 bases. The CDR3 extends over 15 amino acids. Germline V lookup: CDR1 SGHRS, CDR2 YFSETQ. Trimming removed 4 bases from V and 0 bases from J; junction bases left unmatched: 4.

V usage is TRBV7-2 and J usage is TRBJ1-2; D not resolved. V was trimmed by 8 bases and J by 3 bases, leaving 10 bases between them. Germline loops: CDR1 SGHTA, CDR2 FQGNSA. The CDR3 length is 12 residues. CDR3 sequence: CASSRSDYGYTF. The CDR3, as DNA: TGTGCCAGCTCCCGTTCGGACTATGGCTACACCTTC.

This clonotype was picked up a small number of times. The chain has TRBV20-1 and TRBJ2-5; possible D gene TRBD2, 5 bases. Per germline, CDR1 DFQATT and CDR2 SNEGSKA (reference sequence). This CDR3 spans 15 amino acids. Trimming left V 1 base short and J 0 bases short, with 12 bases between. Here the CDR3 DNA reads TGCAGTGCTAGAGCGATCCGGCGGGACCAAGAGACCCAGTACTTC. Translation: CSARAIRRDQETQYF.

The chain has TRBV10-2 and TRBJ1-1; D not resolved. The V and J ends lost 2 bases and 3 bases respectively, with 7 bases between them. The CDR3 has 13 residues. CDR1 is WSHSY and CDR2 is SAAADI in the germline V gene. CDR3 in DNA: TGCGCCAGCAGTGAGCATGTTCACACTGAAGCTTTCTTT. It encodes CASSEHVHTEAFF.